The 26 T cell receptor beta chains below all came from one sample that was sequenced in a study of CD8+CD57+ T cells in acquired aplastic anemia. According to the study, genomic DNA was the template for TCR beta VDJ and CDR3 profiling. TCRdb called the reads again in MiXCR, with one record for every CDR3 protein. In the table there are fewer than 200,000 distinct CDR3 sequences, less than 60% of which are singletons. Flow cytometry had shown expanded CD8+CD57+ cells in the patients chosen for sequencing. Specimen: sorted CD4+, CD8+, or CD8+CD57+ T cells (not recorded which) from PBMCs. The receptors originated from a human donor with aplastic anemia.

The sample holds a few counts of this clonotype. The V gene is TRBV7-3, the J gene TRBJ2-5; 7 nucleotides line up with TRBD1. Germline CDR1 and CDR2: SGHTA and FQGTGA. The CDR3 sequence is 16 residues long. V shed 1 base and J 4 bases; nucleotides not matched to a gene: 9. CDR3 in amino acids: CASSLNRGTPGETQYF. The CDR3 DNA follows: TGTGCCAGCAGCTTAAACAGGGGTACCCCGGGAGAGACCCAGTACTTC.

The V gene is TRBV20-1, the J gene TRBJ1-1; the D is unclear. CDR3 length: 16 residues. The germline gives CDR1 DFQATT, CDR2 SNEGSKA (reference sequence). V was cut by 0 bases and J by 8 bases, with 22 bases left in between. CDR3 bases: TGCAGTGCTAGAGATAATTTCGGGGTTCGGAGCCCAGAAGCTTTCTTT. Translating it yields CSARDNFGVRSPEAFF.

The CDR3 DNA reads TGTGCCAGCTCACCTACAGGGAGGGAATTCGATGAGCAGTTCTTC. Amino acids: CASSPTGREFDEQFF. The genes are TRBV18 and TRBJ2-1; perhaps TRBD2 as D (7 bases). Per germline, CDR1 KGHSH and CDR2 LQKENI. Trimming stripped 3 bases from V and 8 bases from J, with 17 bases between. This CDR3 has 15 amino acids.

This clonotype showed up just a few times. CDR3 protein: CASSDGGATDTQYF. The CDR3 DNA reads as TGTGCCAGCAGTGACGGGGGGGCCACAGATACGCAGTATTTT. The V and J genes are TRBV6-4 and TRBJ2-3; D perhaps matches TRBD2 (7 bases). V gave up 2 bases and J gave up 2 bases, with 8 bases separating them. Germline V gives CDR1 MRHNA, CDR2 SNTAGT. CDR3 length equals 14 residues.

This chain links TRBV10-3 with TRBJ2-1, with D possibly matching TRBD1 (5 bases). The CDR3 spans 15 residues. Germline CDR1 ENHRY, CDR2 SYGVKD. V was cut by 2 bases and J by 4 bases, with 12 bases left in between. The CDR3 loop reads CAISEPTASYNEQFF. CDR3 coding DNA: TGTGCCATCAGTGAGCCGACAGCTTCATACAATGAGCAGTTCTTC.

The chain combines TRBV29-1 with TRBJ2-6; perhaps D is TRBD1 or TRBD2 (5 bases each). The CDR3 has 16 amino acids. With 4 bases removed from V and 0 bases from J, the gap between germline ends came to 13 bases. Germline V lookup: CDR1 SQVTM, CDR2 ANQGSEA. In nucleotides, the CDR3 is TGCAGCGTTGTGGGACCCATAAGCTCTGGGGCCAACGTCCTGACTTTC. Its protein product is CSVVGPISSGANVLTF.

About this clonotype itself: This may arise from a read error, as a much more abundant clone is one base away. The chain joins TRBV20-1 to TRBJ2-1, with 10 bases aligning to TRBD2. The CDR3 length is 17 residues. Germline assignment: CDR1 DFQATT and CDR2 SNEGSKA (reference sequence). CDR3 sequence reads: CSARQQRGGILYNEQLF. CDR3 sequence (DNA): TGCAGTGCTAGACAGCAGCGGGGGGGCATCCTATACAATGAGCAGCTCTTC.

This clonotype was counted many times. V gene TRBV10-3 combines with J gene TRBJ1-4; weak D call: TRBD1 (5 bases). Trimming took 4 bases from V and 10 from J, leaving 16 bases between them. Germline CDR1 ENHRY, CDR2 SYGVKD. CDR3 length: 14 amino acids. CDR3 coding DNA: TGTGCCATCAGTGGAGTTTCGGGGGGAGCAAAACTGTTTTTT. As protein: CAISGVSGGAKLFF.

The rearrangement joins TRBV27 to TRBJ2-1; no clear D gene. Germline CDR1 reads MNHEY; CDR2 reads SMNVEV (reference sequence). CDR3 length: 14 residues. V was clipped by 3 bases and J by 1 base, with 7 bases between them. The CDR3 sequence is CASSFEQSYNEQFF. Here the CDR3 DNA reads TGTGCCAGCAGTTTCGAACAATCCTACAATGAGCAGTTCTTC.

This clonotype has a handful of counts. The chain recombines TRBV29-1 with TRBJ2-6, with D maybe TRBD1 (5 bases). Trimming took off 4 bases at V and 2 bases at J, with 6 bases between the two ends. CDR3 length equals 13 residues. Germline CDR1 reads SQVTM; CDR2 reads ANQGSEA. CDR3 loop: CSVAGTGANVLTF. The CDR3, as DNA: TGCAGCGTTGCAGGGACTGGGGCCAACGTCCTGACTTTC.

J is TRBJ2-1 and V is TRBV2, with 9 bases identical to TRBD1. The CDR3 has 15 amino acids. Germline lookup yields CDR1 SNHLY and CDR2 FYNNEI. The J segment lost 5 bases and the V segment lost 7 bases, leaving 9 bases of the junction unmatched. The CDR3 coding sequence is TGTGCCAGCAAGGGACAGGGTACTAGGCACAATGAGCAGTTCTTC. Its protein is CASKGQGTRHNEQFF.

This clonotype was detected only once. The chain has TRBV7-9 and TRBJ1-1, with D perhaps matching TRBD1 (6 bases). Trimming pared 6 bases from V and 6 bases from J, leaving 17 bases between. In germline, CDR1 is SEHNR, CDR2 FQNEAQ (reference sequence). The CDR3 is 14 residues long. CDR3 DNA sequence: TGTGCCAGCAGTGGGTTACAGGGTGGTCCTGAAGCTTTCTTT. Translating it yields CASSGLQGGPEAFF.

This clonotype appeared a few times. This chain uses TRBV20-1 with TRBJ2-7; D is possibly TRBD2 (7 bases). V was clipped by 3 bases and J by 2 bases, with 17 bases between them. This CDR3 has 15 amino acids. In germline, CDR1 is DFQATT, CDR2 SNEGSKA (reference sequence). This CDR3 reads CSASSPRGGTYEQYF. CDR3 in DNA: TGCAGTGCTAGTTCCCCCAGGGGAGGGACCTACGAGCAGTACTTC.

V gene TRBV24-1 combines with J gene TRBJ2-2; unclear D gene. Germline V CDR1 and CDR2: KGHDR, SFDVKD. CDR3 length equals 17 residues. V lost 3 bases, J lost 2 bases, and 15 bases lay in between. The CDR3 protein is CATSDPRGSRNTGELFF. In DNA, the CDR3 is TGTGCCACCAGTGATCCCCGCGGATCCCGAAACACCGGGGAGCTGTTTTTT.

This clonotype was seen repeatedly, ten times or more. The chain is built from TRBV18 and TRBJ2-7; D not resolved. Germline V gives CDR1 KGHSH, CDR2 LQKENI. The CDR3 is 15 amino acids. Trimming cost V 1 base and J 2 bases, with 12 bases left between them. The CDR3 reads CASSPQTASPYEQYF. In nucleotides, the CDR3 is TGTGCCAGCTCACCACAGACCGCCAGCCCCTACGAGCAGTACTTC. The complete variable domain, with remaining parts taken from reference TRBV18 and TRBJ2-7, reads NAGVMQNPRHLVRRRGQEARLRCSPMKGHSHVYWYRQLPEEGLKFMVYLQKENIIDESGMPKERFSAEFPKEGPSILRIQQVVRGDSAAYFCASSPQTASPYEQYFGPGTRLTVT.

The sample holds many counts of this clonotype. This chain uses TRBV6-1 with TRBJ2-2; TRBD2 is a possible D gene (5 bases). This CDR3 has 13 residues. Germline CDR1 is MNHNS and CDR2 is SASEGT. Trimming took off 11 bases at V and 1 base at J, with 11 bases between the two ends. As DNA, the CDR3 is TGTGCCGCTCGAGGGAAGAACACCGGGGAGCTGTTTTTT. Its translation: CAARGKNTGELFF.

Ten or more counts support this clonotype. The chain uses TRBV6-5 and TRBJ1-1; D uncertain. CDR1 MNHEY and CDR2 SVGAGI come from the germline V gene. There are 15 residues in the CDR3. Trimming cost V 4 bases and J 4 bases, with 16 bases left between them. CDR3 in amino acids: CASSSGRRATTEAFF. DNA for the CDR3: TGTGCCAGCAGTTCCGGCAGACGGGCGACCACTGAAGCTTTCTTT.

The chain joins TRBV11-3 to TRBJ1-2; no clear D gene. This CDR3 is built from 12 residues. Trimming shortened V by 5 bases and J by 0 bases, and 4 bases separated the two germline ends. Per germline, CDR1 SGHNT and CDR2 YENEEA. The CDR3 sequence: CASSKSNYGYTF. CDR3 bases: TGTGCCAGCAGCAAGTCTAACTATGGCTACACCTTC.

The J gene is TRBJ1-6, the V gene TRBV2, with a tentative D call TRBD1 (6 bases). Trimming stripped 6 bases from V and 7 bases from J, with 16 bases between. There are 15 residues in the CDR3. Germline lookup yields CDR1 SNHLY and CDR2 FYNNEI. In DNA, the CDR3 is TGTGCCAGCAGGACGCAAGGACAGCCAAATTCACCCCTCCACTTT. This translates into CASRTQGQPNSPLHF.

The chain employs TRBV29-1 and TRBJ2-7; 7 bases align to TRBD2. The germline V gene has CDR1 SQVTM and CDR2 ANQGSEA. V shed 4 bases and J 7 bases; nucleotides not matched to a gene: 1. This CDR3 region has 10 residues. Here the CDR3 reads CSVGAGEQYF. CDR3 sequence (DNA): TGCAGCGTTGGAGCGGGAGAGCAGTACTTC.

The sample holds a few counts of this clonotype. The chain has TRBV30 and TRBJ2-5, with D unclear. Germline-derived CDR1 and CDR2 are GTSNPN and SVGIG (reference sequence). Trimming pared 7 bases from V and 4 bases from J, leaving 13 bases between. The CDR3 spans 12 residues. The CDR3 spells CAYSSRGETQYF. CDR3 coding DNA: TGTGCCTACTCCAGCCGAGGAGAGACCCAGTACTTC.

The rearrangement uses TRBV9 and TRBJ1-2; 7 positions agree with TRBD1. V was pared by 4 bases and J by 2 bases, with 8 bases of the junction left unmatched. Looked up from germline, CDR1 is SGDLS and CDR2 is YYNGEE. The CDR3 is made up of 15 amino acids. CDR3 DNA: TGTGCCAGCAGCCCTTGGACAGGAGACAACTATGGCTACACCTTC. It encodes CASSPWTGDNYGYTF.

This clonotype was counted at least ten times. The chain carries TRBV10-1 and TRBJ1-4; D gene ambiguous. Trimming pared 2 bases from V and 6 bases from J, leaving 13 bases between. This CDR3 has 15 amino acids. CDR1 WNHNN and CDR2 SYGVQD come from the germline V gene (reference sequence). CDR3 sequence (DNA): TGCGCCAGCAGTGAGCCTATGGTAGGGTATGAAAAACTGTTTTTT. This codes for CASSEPMVGYEKLFF.

This clonotype was recorded many times. The chain couples TRBV6-4 to TRBJ1-1, with unresolved D. Germline V CDR1 and CDR2: MRHNA, SNTAGT. Trimming shortened V by 8 bases and J by 0 bases, and 10 bases separated the two germline ends. The length of the CDR3 is 13 residues. The CDR3 nucleotides read TGTGCCAGCTCGTCTTCGGTGAACACTGAAGCTTTCTTT. Amino acids: CASSSSVNTEAFF.

This clonotype was seen many times. The gene calls are TRBV7-2 and TRBJ1-2; no firm D call. The germline V gene encodes CDR1 SGHTA and CDR2 FQGNSA. The CDR3 contains 13 residues. Trimming left V 5 bases short and J 8 bases short, with 15 bases between. The DNA for the CDR3 is TGTGCCAGCAGCCTGCTCGTCCTAGGGGGCTACACCTTC. Translating gives CASSLLVLGGYTF.

This clonotype was counted ten times or more. This chain uses TRBV20-1 with TRBJ1-6; 7 bases map to TRBD1. Germline V gives CDR1 DFQATT, CDR2 SNEGSKA (reference sequence). The CDR3 is 15 residues long. V shed 3 bases, J shed 7 bases, and the junction held 9 bases outside the gene matches. CDR3 DNA: TGCAGTGCTAGGTCGAACGACAGGGCAAATTCACCCCTCCACTTT. It translates to CSARSNDRANSPLHF.